Detailed here is one T cell receptor (beta chain). Its antigen is not identified. Following autologous stem cell transplantation, relapse occurred in every patient, and exposure to brentuximab vedotin varied. CDR1 is MGHRA, CDR2 YSYEKL, per germline. Losses at the gene ends were 4 bases for V and 2 bases for J; bases not matched to a gene: 9. This CDR3 is 16 amino acids long. This record belongs to a study of PD-1 blockade in classical Hodgkin lymphoma. Whole-study results and caveats: As was reported, newly diagnosed patients showed lower baseline TCR diversity than healthy donors did.

Here immunoSEQ multiplex PCR was the method, and the copy in TCRdb shows in-frame clones only, minus some. The profile covers more than 30,000 clones, with just over 75% appearing a single time and 16% taken by the ten largest. The receptor comes from a human donor with classical Hodgkin lymphoma. The specimen was peripheral blood mononuclear cells (PBMCs), collected before the second cycle of nivolumab. The chain is built from TRBV4-1 and TRBJ2-7; 9 positions agree with TRBD1. CDR3 region: CASSPNPGQGTYEQYF. In nucleotides, the CDR3 is TGCGCCAGCAGCCCGAATCCGGGACAGGGAACCTACGAGCAGTACTTC.